This entry describes one T cell receptor (beta chain). What it binds is not known. This record belongs to a study of T cell responses to AZD1222 COVID-19 vaccine. General study points: Nearly half of spike-specific TCRs reportedly target unmutated variant regions. The CD4 TCRs associated with vaccination extended across spike and predominated at 160-218 and 743-854. Clonal diversity was possibly underestimated; the donors were predominantly white British and more often female.

Clones were sequenced by immunoSEQ multiplex PCR, and TCRdb holds only the in-frame ones, with some missing. Among 150,000 to 200,000 clones listed, approximately 90% were seen once. This receptor was obtained from an adult who received the AZD1222 COVID-19 vaccine. Sequenced here: peripheral blood, sampled 28 days after the second AZD1222 dose.

For the CDR3, the DNA is TGTGCCAGCAGCTTAGGCGGCAGTGGTACAGATACGCAGTATTTT. Amino acids: CASSLGGSGTDTQYF. The chain uses TRBV7-8 and TRBJ2-3; D is uncertain. Looked up from germline, CDR1 is SGHVS and CDR2 is FQNEAQ. V lost 1 base and J lost 3, with 11 bases in between. The CDR3 contains 15 residues.